These T cell receptor beta chains were read from a single sample in a study of T cell responses to AZD1222 COVID-19 vaccine. The data were produced by immunoSEQ multiplex PCR, yet TCRdb's version contains in-frame clones alone and is incomplete. The repertoire consists of under 150,000 clones, with roughly 92% occurring once and the leading ten covering roughly 10%. This sample comprised peripheral blood, obtained 28 days after the second AZD1222 dose. The receptors derive from an adult who received the AZD1222 COVID-19 vaccine. Both conserved end residues are part of each CDR3. The D gene is left open where the match is weak. The size field is filled for only some rows; it gives once, few, many or a size class.

size,D,V,J,DNA,CDR3
-,-,TRBV27,TRBJ2-5,TGTGCCAGCCTCCACATTGCCACCTATCAAGAGACCCAGTACTTC,CASLHIATYQETQYF
-,-,TRBV27,TRBJ2-1,TGTGCCAGCAGTTCGTACTGGCCCTACAATGAGCAGTTCTTC,CASSSYWPYNEQFF
-,TRBD1,TRBV3-1/TRBV3-2,TRBJ2-1,TGTGCCAGCAGCCACGGACAGGGCGAGCAGTTCTTC,CASSHGQGEQFF
-,-,TRBV10-3,TRBJ1-3,TGTGCCATCAGTGATATTAAGGTCCAAGCTGGAAACACCATATATTTT,CAISDIKVQAGNTIYF
-,TRBD2,TRBV7-2,TRBJ2-7,TGTGCCAGCAGCTCAGGGACTAGCGAGGCGTACGAGCAGTACTTC,CASSSGTSEAYEQYF
-,-,TRBV4-1,TRBJ1-2,TGCGCCAGCAGCCAAGAAGGCAGGGCCAACTATGGCTACACCTTC,CASSQEGRANYGYTF
once,TRBD1,TRBV30,TRBJ2-5,TGTGCCTGGAGCGTAGGGTATGGACAGGGGGTTCTAGGAGAGACCCAGTACTTC,CAWSVGYGQGVLGETQYF
once,-,TRBV24-1,TRBJ1-6,TGTGCCACCAGTGGGCTCCCTCGCGATAATTCACCCCTCCACTTT,CATSGLPRDNSPLHF
-,-,TRBV7-2,TRBJ2-5,TGTGCCAGCAGTCGAGGGAAGTCCCCAGAGACCCAGTACTTC,CASSRGKSPETQYF
-,-,TRBV7-2,TRBJ2-1,TGTGCCAGCAGCTCTTCTGGACAGCTCTACAATGAGCAGTTCTTC,CASSSSGQLYNEQFF
-,-,TRBV4-1,TRBJ1-2,TGCGCCAGCAGCCAAACAACTGAGGGGCGGATAGGCTACACCTTC,CASSQTTEGRIGYTF
-,-,TRBV9,TRBJ1-6,TGTGCCAGCAGCGTAGGGGGGGCTGAATCACCCCTCCACTTT,CASSVGGAESPLHF
-,-,TRBV29-1,TRBJ1-1,TGCAGCGTCGGACTGATGAACACTGAAGCTTTCTTT,CSVGLMNTEAFF
-,-,TRBV6-5,TRBJ1-1,TGTGCCAGCAGTCAGGGGACGAACACTGAAGCTTTCTTT,CASSQGTNTEAFF
-,-,TRBV10-3,TRBJ2-7,TGTGCCATCAGTGAGGGGGGGAGCTTCTCCTACGAGCAGTACTTC,CAISEGGSFSYEQYF
-,-,TRBV6-2/TRBV6-3,TRBJ1-1,TGTGCCAGCAGCGGACGGAATGAAGCTTTCTTT,CASSGRNEAFF
-,TRBD1,TRBV5-4,TRBJ1-6,TGTGCCAGCAGCTCAGCCGCTGGGACAGCTACTTATAATTCACCCCTCCACTTT,CASSSAAGTATYNSPLHF
-,TRBD1,TRBV5-8,TRBJ1-5,TGTGCCAGCAGCTTGGAGGGGGCGGGACAGCCCCAGCATTTT,CASSLEGAGQPQHF
-,-,TRBV5-1,TRBJ2-5,TGCGCCAGCAGCTTGGGGTTGGAGACCCAGTACTTC,CASSLGLETQYF
-,-,TRBV5-5,TRBJ2-1,TGTGCCAGCAGCTTGACCGGGGAGTCCTACAATGAGCAGTTCTTC,CASSLTGESYNEQFF
-,TRBD1,TRBV30,TRBJ2-1,TGTGCCGGGACAGGGTTCAATGAGCAGTTCTTC,CAGTGFNEQFF